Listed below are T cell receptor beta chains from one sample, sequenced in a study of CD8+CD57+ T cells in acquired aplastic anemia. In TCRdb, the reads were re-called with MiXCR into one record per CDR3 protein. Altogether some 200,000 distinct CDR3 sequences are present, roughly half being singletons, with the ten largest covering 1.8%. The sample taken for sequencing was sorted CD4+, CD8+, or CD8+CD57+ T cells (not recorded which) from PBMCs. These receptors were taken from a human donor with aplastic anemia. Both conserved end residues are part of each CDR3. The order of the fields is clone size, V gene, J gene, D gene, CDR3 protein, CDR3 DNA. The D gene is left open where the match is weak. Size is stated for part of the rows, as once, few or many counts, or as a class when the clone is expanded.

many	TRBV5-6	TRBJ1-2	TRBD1	CASSADRGWGGYTF	TGTGCCAGCAGCGCGGACAGGGGTTGGGGTGGCTACACCTTC
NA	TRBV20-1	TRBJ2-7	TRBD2	CSARSGLVREQYF	TGCAGTGCTAGGTCAGGACTAGTTCGCGAGCAGTACTTC
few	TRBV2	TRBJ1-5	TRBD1	CASSEDRGGNQPQHF	TGTGCCAGCAGTGAGGACAGGGGGGGCAATCAGCCCCAGCATTTT
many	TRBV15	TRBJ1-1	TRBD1	CATSRGRGLGTEAFF	TGTGCCACCAGCAGAGGGAGGGGGCTGGGCACTGAAGCTTTCTTT
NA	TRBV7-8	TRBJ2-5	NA	CASSLWTGSGETQYF	TGTGCCAGCAGCTTATGGACGGGCAGTGGAGAGACCCAGTACTTC
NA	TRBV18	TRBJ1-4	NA	CASSPGVNEELFF	TGTGCCAGCTCACCCGGGGTGAATGAAGAACTGTTTTTT
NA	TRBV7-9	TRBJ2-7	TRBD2	CASTLGTSGRNEQYF	TGTGCCAGCACCCTCGGGACTAGCGGGAGGAACGAGCAGTACTTC
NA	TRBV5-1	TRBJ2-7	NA	CASSPGRGCYEQYF	TGCGCCAGCAGCCCGGGACGGGGTTGCTACGAGCAGTACTTC
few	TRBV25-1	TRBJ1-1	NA	CASSDLTRVGNTEAFF	TGTGCCAGCAGTGATTTAACCAGGGTGGGCAACACTGAAGCTTTCTTT
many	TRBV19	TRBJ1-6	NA	CASSIRRRDNSPLHF	TGTGCCAGTAGTATAAGGCGGCGGGACAATTCACCCCTCCACTTT
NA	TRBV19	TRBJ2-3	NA	CASSPQFRDTQYF	TGTGCCAGTAGTCCTCAATTCAGAGATACGCAGTATTTT
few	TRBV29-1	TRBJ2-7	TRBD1	CSVAGTELSLYEQYF	TGCAGCGTAGCAGGGACAGAACTTAGCCTCTACGAGCAGTACTTC
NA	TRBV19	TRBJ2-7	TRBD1	CASSPTIQGVGYEQYF	TGTGCCAGTAGTCCAACGATACAGGGGGTCGGCTACGAGCAGTACTTC
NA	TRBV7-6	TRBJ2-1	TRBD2	CASSLVREGVEQFF	TGTGCCAGCAGCTTAGTGCGGGAGGGGGTTGAGCAGTTCTTC
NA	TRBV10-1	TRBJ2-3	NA	CASNNGGSTDTQYF	TGCGCCAGCAACAACGGGGGCTCAACAGATACGCAGTATTTT
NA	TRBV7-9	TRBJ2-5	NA	CASSFLGAETQYF	TGTGCCAGCAGCTTTCTAGGAGCAGAGACCCAGTACTTC
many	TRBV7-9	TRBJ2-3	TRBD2	CASSRTSGRRDTQYF	TGTGCCAGCAGCCGGACTAGCGGGAGACGGGATACGCAGTATTTT
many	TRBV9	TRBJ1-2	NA	CASSVGDGDGYTF	TGTGCCAGCAGCGTAGGGGATGGAGATGGCTACACCTTC
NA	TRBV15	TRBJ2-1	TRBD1	CATSWGQGSYNEQFF	TGTGCCACCAGCTGGGGACAGGGCTCCTACAATGAGCAGTTCTTC
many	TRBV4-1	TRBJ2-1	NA	CASSQEITGIHEQFF	TGCGCCAGCAGCCAAGAGATTACAGGGATTCATGAGCAGTTCTTC
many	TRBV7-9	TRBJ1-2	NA	CASSLVGEYGYTF	TGTGCCAGCAGCTTAGTAGGGGAATATGGCTACACCTTC
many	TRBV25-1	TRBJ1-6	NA	CASRRQDDSPLHF	TGTGCCAGCAGGCGGCAGGATGATTCACCCCTCCACTTT
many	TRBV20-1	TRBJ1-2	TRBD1	CSAGEGQYGYTF	TGCAGTGCTGGAGAGGGACAGTATGGCTACACCTTC
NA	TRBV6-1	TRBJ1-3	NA	CASSRGGEVGGNTIYF	TGTGCCAGCAGTCGGGGGGGGGAAGTGGGAGGAAACACCATATATTTT
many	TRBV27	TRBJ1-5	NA	CASSFRSSNQPQHF	TGTGCCAGCAGTTTCAGGTCTAGCAATCAGCCCCAGCATTTT
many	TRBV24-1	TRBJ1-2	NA	CATTRTATNYGYTF	TGTGCCACCACTAGGACAGCCACTAACTATGGCTACACCTTC
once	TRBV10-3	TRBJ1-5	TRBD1	CAIRQGLNQPQHF	TGTGCCATCAGACAGGGGCTCAATCAGCCCCAGCATTTT
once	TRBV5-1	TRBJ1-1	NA	CASSTSRQRNTEAFF	TGCGCCAGCAGCACATCGAGGCAGAGGAACACTGAAGCTTTCTTT
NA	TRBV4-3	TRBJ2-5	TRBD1	CASSQEGTGGRDQETQYF	TGCGCCAGCAGCCAAGAAGGGACAGGGGGACGGGACCAAGAGACCCAGTACTTC
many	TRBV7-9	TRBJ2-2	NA	CASTRTYTGELFF	TGTGCCAGCACCAGGACCTACACCGGGGAGCTGTTTTTT
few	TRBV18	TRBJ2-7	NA	CASSRSGVVSYEQYF	TGTGCCAGCTCACGCTCAGGGGTGGTCTCCTACGAGCAGTACTTC
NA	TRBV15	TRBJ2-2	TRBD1	CATSSRTGGTGELFF	TGTGCCACCAGCTCCAGGACAGGGGGCACCGGGGAGCTGTTTTTT
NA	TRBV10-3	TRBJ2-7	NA	CAISARGPTYEQYF	TGTGCCATCAGTGCACGGGGGCCAACCTACGAGCAGTACTTC
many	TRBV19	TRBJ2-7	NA	CASSKTSAAYEQYF	TGTGCCAGTAGTAAAACTTCAGCAGCCTACGAGCAGTACTTC
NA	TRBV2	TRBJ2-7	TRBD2	CASSGPPGLAGGSYEQYF	TGTGCCAGCAGTGGCCCCCCCGGATTAGCGGGAGGGTCCTACGAGCAGTACTTC
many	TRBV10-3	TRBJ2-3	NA	CATQVGPSTDTQYF	TGTGCCACACAAGTGGGGCCTAGCACAGATACGCAGTATTTT
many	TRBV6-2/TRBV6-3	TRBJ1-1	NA	CASSKTRNTEAFF	TGTGCCAGCAGCAAGACAAGAAACACTGAAGCTTTCTTT
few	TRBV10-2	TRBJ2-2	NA	CASSFSVTGELFF	TGCGCCAGCAGCTTTAGCGTCACCGGGGAGCTGTTTTTT
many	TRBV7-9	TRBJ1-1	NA	CASSLISWGSNTEAFF	TGTGCCAGCAGCTTAATCTCGTGGGGCAGCAACACTGAAGCTTTCTTT
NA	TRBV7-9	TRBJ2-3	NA	CASLGGRGDTQYF	TGTGCCAGCCTGGGGGGCCGGGGAGATACGCAGTATTTT